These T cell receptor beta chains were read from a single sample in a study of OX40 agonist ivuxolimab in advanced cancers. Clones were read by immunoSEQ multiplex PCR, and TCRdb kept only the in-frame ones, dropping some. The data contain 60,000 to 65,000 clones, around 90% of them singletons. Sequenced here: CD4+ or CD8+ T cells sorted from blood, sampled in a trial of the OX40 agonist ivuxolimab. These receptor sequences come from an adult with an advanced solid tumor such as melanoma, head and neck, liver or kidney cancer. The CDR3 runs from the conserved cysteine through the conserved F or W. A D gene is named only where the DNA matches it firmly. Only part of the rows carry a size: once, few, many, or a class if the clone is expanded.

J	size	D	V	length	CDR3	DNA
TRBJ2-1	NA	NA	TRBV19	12	CASSKYNNEQFF	TGTGCCAGTAGTAAATACAACAATGAGCAGTTCTTC
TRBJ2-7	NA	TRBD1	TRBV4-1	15	CASSPRQGVTYEQYF	TGCGCCAGCAGCCCGAGACAGGGGGTGACCTACGAGCAGTACTTC
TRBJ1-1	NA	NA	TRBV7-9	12	CASSLRAPEAFF	TGTGCCAGCAGCTTAAGGGCCCCTGAAGCTTTCTTT
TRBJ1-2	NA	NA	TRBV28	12	CASSLEGSGYTF	TGTGCCAGCAGTTTAGAGGGGAGTGGCTACACCTTC
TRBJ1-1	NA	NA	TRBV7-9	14	CASSPSWDNTEAFF	TGTGCCAGCAGCCCCAGCTGGGATAACACTGAAGCTTTCTTT
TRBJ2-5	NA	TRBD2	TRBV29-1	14	CSGNLGGVGETQYF	TGCAGCGGAAACTTGGGAGGGGTGGGGGAGACCCAGTACTTC
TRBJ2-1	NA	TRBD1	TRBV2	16	CASSDPQGAMRNEQFF	TGTGCCAGCAGTGATCCCCAGGGGGCGATGAGGAATGAGCAGTTCTTC
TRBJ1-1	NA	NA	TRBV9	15	CASSVVEGLNTEAFF	TGTGCCAGCAGCGTAGTCGAGGGGTTGAACACTGAAGCTTTCTTT
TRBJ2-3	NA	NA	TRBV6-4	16	CASSGETSGGTDTQYF	TGTGCCAGCAGTGGAGAGACGAGCGGAGGCACAGATACGCAGTATTTT
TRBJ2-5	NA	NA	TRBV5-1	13	CASSFRTEETQYF	TGCGCCAGCAGCTTCCGGACGGAAGAGACCCAGTACTTC
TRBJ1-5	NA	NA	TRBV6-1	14	CASSVWTANQPQHF	TGTGCCAGCAGTGTGTGGACAGCGAATCAGCCCCAGCATTTT
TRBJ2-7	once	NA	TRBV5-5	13	CASTQGPAYEQYF	TGTGCCAGTACCCAGGGACCAGCCTACGAGCAGTACTTC
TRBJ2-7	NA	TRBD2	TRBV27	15	CASSLYSGSHYEQYF	TGTGCCAGCAGTTTATACAGCGGGAGTCACTACGAGCAGTACTTC
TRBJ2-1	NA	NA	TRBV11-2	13	CASSSEVYNEQFF	TGTGCCAGCAGCTCGGAGGTCTACAATGAGCAGTTCTTC
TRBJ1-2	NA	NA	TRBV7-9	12	CASSFPGYGYTF	TGTGCCAGCAGCTTCCCGGGATATGGCTACACCTTC
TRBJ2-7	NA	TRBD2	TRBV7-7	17	CASSLGPGLAGSYEQYF	TGTGCTAGCAGCTTAGGACCGGGACTAGCGGGATCCTACGAGCAGTACTTC
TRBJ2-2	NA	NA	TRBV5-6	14	CASSLHGNTGELFF	TGTGCCAGCAGCTTGCACGGGAACACCGGGGAGCTGTTTTTT
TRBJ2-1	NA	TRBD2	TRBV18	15	CASSPTAGGPDEQFF	TGTGCCAGCTCACCAACAGCGGGAGGGCCCGATGAGCAGTTCTTC
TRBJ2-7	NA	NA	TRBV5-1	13	CASSWTASYEQYF	TGCGCCAGCAGCTGGACGGCCTCCTACGAGCAGTACTTC
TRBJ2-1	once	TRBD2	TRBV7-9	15	CASSPTWEGFNEQFF	TGTGCCAGCAGCCCGACTTGGGAGGGGTTTAATGAGCAGTTCTTC
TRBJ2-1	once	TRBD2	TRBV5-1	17	CASSSGLAGGSYNEQFF	TGCGCCAGCAGCTCAGGACTAGCGGGAGGCTCCTACAATGAGCAGTTCTTC
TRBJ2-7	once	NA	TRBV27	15	CASSFEHGTTYEQYF	TGTGCCAGCAGTTTCGAGCACGGGACAACCTACGAGCAGTACTTC
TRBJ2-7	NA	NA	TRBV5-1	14	CASSLEAISYEQYF	TGCGCCAGCAGCTTGGAGGCGATCTCCTACGAGCAGTACTTC
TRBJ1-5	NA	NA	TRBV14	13	CASSRGHLEPQHF	TGTGCCAGCAGCCGAGGACACCTTGAGCCCCAGCATTTT
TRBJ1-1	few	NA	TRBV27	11	CASSSTSEAFF	TGTGCCAGCAGCTCGACAAGCGAAGCTTTCTTT
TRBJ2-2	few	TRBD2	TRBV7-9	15	CASSISGREGGELFF	TGTGCCAGCAGCATAAGCGGGAGGGAAGGCGGGGAGCTGTTTTTT
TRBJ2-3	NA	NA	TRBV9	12	CASSESTDTQYF	TGTGCCAGCAGCGAAAGCACAGATACGCAGTATTTT
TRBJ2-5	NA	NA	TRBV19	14	CASSEDWEIETQYF	TGTGCCAGTAGTGAGGACTGGGAAATAGAGACCCAGTACTTC
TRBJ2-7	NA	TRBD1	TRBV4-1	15	CASSQTGTGDYEQYF	TGCGCCAGCAGCCAGACCGGGACAGGGGACTACGAGCAGTACTTC
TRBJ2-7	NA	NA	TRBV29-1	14	CSVEDPGQTYEQYF	TGCAGCGTTGAAGACCCGGGACAAACCTACGAGCAGTACTTC
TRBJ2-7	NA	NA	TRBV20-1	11	CSARRGFEQYF	TGCAGTGCTAGGCGAGGGTTCGAGCAGTACTTC
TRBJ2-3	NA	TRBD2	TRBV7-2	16	CASSLTGLGIGDTQYF	TGTGCCAGCAGCCTGACCGGACTAGGAATCGGAGATACGCAGTATTTT
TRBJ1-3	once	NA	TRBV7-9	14	CASSHTVTGNTIYF	TGTGCCAGCAGCCACACAGTTACTGGAAACACCATATATTTT
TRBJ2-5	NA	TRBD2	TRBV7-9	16	CASSSSSGRAQETQYF	TGTGCCAGCAGCTCCTCTAGCGGGAGGGCCCAAGAGACCCAGTACTTC
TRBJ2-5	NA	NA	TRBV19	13	CASSIFRSETQYF	TGTGCCAGTAGTATATTTAGAAGTGAGACCCAGTACTTC
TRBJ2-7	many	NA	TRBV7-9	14	CASSFPAHSYEQYF	TGTGCCAGCAGCTTCCCGGCGCACTCCTACGAGCAGTACTTC
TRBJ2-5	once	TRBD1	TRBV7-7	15	CASSSHRGLQETQYF	TGTGCTAGCAGCTCGCACAGGGGCCTCCAAGAGACCCAGTACTTC
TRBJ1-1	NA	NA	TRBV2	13	CASSVAVLGEAFF	TGTGCCAGCAGTGTGGCAGTTCTTGGTGAAGCTTTCTTT
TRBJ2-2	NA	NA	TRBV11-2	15	CASSLNEVDTGELFF	TGTGCCAGCAGCTTGAATGAGGTGGACACCGGGGAGCTGTTTTTT
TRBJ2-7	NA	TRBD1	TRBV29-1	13	CSVGWTGNYEQYF	TGCAGCGTCGGCTGGACAGGGAACTACGAGCAGTACTTC
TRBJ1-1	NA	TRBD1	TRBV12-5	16	CASGLKDRVRNTEAFF	TGTGCTAGTGGTCTGAAGGACAGGGTACGGAACACTGAAGCTTTCTTT
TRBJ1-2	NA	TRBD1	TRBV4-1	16	CASSQPGVGGGDGYTF	TGCGCCAGCAGCCAGCCAGGGGTCGGAGGGGGCGATGGCTACACCTTC
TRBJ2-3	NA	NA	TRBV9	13	CASSPLVADTQYF	TGTGCCAGCAGCCCCTTGGTAGCAGATACGCAGTATTTT
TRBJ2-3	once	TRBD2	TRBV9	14	CASSVSGSSDTQYF	TGTGCCAGCAGCGTCAGCGGGAGTTCAGATACGCAGTATTTT
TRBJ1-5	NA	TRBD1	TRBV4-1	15	CASSQPGGMDQPQHF	TGCGCCAGCAGCCAACCAGGGGGAATGGATCAGCCCCAGCATTTT
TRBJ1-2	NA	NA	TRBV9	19	CASSGTSNRRDGQPYGYTF	TGTGCCAGCAGCGGAACATCTAACCGAAGGGATGGACAGCCCTATGGCTACACCTTC
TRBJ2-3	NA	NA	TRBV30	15	CAWSVRLDAPDTQYF	TGTGCCTGGAGTGTACGCTTAGACGCGCCAGATACGCAGTATTTT
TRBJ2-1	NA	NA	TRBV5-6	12	CASSGSNNEQFF	TGTGCCAGCAGCGGGTCAAACAATGAGCAGTTCTTC
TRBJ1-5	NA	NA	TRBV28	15	CASSPLRQGNQPQHF	TGTGCCAGCAGTCCGCTTCGACAGGGCAATCAGCCCCAGCATTTT
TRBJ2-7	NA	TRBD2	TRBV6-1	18	CASSEEGLWLAGSYEQYF	TGTGCCAGCAGTGAAGAGGGACTTTGGCTAGCGGGGTCCTACGAGCAGTACTTC
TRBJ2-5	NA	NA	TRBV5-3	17	CARSLFFLAESQETQYF	TGTGCCAGAAGCCTGTTTTTTTTAGCGGAATCACAAGAGACCCAGTACTTC
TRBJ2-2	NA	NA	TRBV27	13	CASSSTSMRELFF	TGTGCCAGCAGTTCGACTAGTATGAGGGAGCTGTTTTTT
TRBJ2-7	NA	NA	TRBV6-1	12	CASTEDLYEQYF	TGTGCCAGCACTGAGGACCTTTACGAGCAGTACTTC
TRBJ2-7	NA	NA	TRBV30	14	CAWSGRGLSYEQYF	TGTGCCTGGAGTGGCAGGGGTCTCTCCTACGAGCAGTACTTC
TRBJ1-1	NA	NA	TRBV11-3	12	CASSPGGTEAFF	TGTGCCAGCAGCCCCGGGGGCACTGAAGCTTTCTTT
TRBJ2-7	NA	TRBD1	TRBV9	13	CASSGTGDYEQYF	TGTGCCAGCAGCGGGACAGGGGACTACGAGCAGTACTTC